This T cell receptor beta chain was recovered during a study of blood T cell repertoires in COVID-19. Across the study: COVID-19 samples from acute and convalescent phases originated in the United States, Italy and Spain. Sample material is recorded as cDNA or gDNA derived from T cells, B-cell-depleted T cells, or PBMCs.

In the authors' workflow: Amplifying reference gene primers gave estimates of nucleated cell counts. Clones were sequenced by immunoSEQ multiplex PCR, and TCRdb holds only the in-frame ones, with some missing. V, J and clone size were drawn from that table, and D and trimming were deduced from the DNA. Of 100,000 to 120,000 clones listed, approximately 80% are singletons. This clone has only a few counts. This sequence originates from a woman aged 60-75 years with acute or convalescent COVID-19. Sequences were obtained from peripheral blood.

CDR3 sequence: CSAPVQGDYGYTF. In nucleotides, the CDR3 is TGCAGCGCTCCCGTTCAGGGGGACTATGGCTACACCTTC. This chain joins TRBV29-1 and TRBJ1-2; 7 bases match TRBD1. CDR3 length: 13 amino acids. The V and J ends lost 7 bases and 3 bases, in that order; junction bases with no gene match: 8. Germline CDR1 and CDR2: SQVTM and ANQGSEA. The full variable domain, rest sourced from reference TRBV29-1 and TRBJ1-2, is SAVISQKPSRDICQRGTSLTIQCQVDSQVTMMFWYRQQPGQSLTLIATANQGSEATYESGFVIDKFPISRPNLTFSTLTVSNMSPEDSSIYLCSAPVQGDYGYTFGSGTRLTVV.